A selection of T cell receptor beta chains follows, all from one sample in a study of T-cell reconstitution after alpha-beta-depleted transplantation in children. Each CDR3 protein is one row after TCRdb ran MiXCR on the PCR reads. This sample yields about 540,000 distinct CDR3 sequences, of which over 25% are seen a single time; under 45% belongs to the top ten. The sequencing used PBMCs, collected before TCRalphabeta/CD19-depleted stem cell transplant. Receptor source: a boy younger than two with Wiskott-Aldrich syndrome, due to receive a stem cell transplant. CDR3s include the opening cysteine and the closing phenylalanine or tryptophan. A D gene is named only where the DNA matches it firmly. Not every row has a clone size; where given, it reads once, few, many or a size class.

j_call | clone_size | d_call | v_call | cdr3_aa | cdr3_nt
TRBJ2-1 | . | TRBD1 | TRBV12-3/TRBV12-4 | CASLQGAGEQFF | TGTGCCAGTCTACAGGGGGCCGGTGAGCAGTTCTTC
TRBJ2-5 | . | TRBD2 | TRBV29-1 | CSVGRLAGLIETQYF | TGCAGCGTTGGTCGACTAGCGGGATTGATCGAGACCCAGTACTTC
TRBJ2-3 | . | . | TRBV20-1 | CSASVTTDTQYF | TGCAGTGCTAGTGTAACTACAGATACGCAGTATTTT
TRBJ2-1 | few | . | TRBV5-1 | CASSLPGLFNNEQFF | TGCGCCAGCAGCTTGCCGGGACTCTTCAACAATGAGCAGTTCTTC
TRBJ1-5 | few | TRBD1 | TRBV4-2 | CASSQDPPRGASNQPQHF | TGTGCCAGCAGCCAAGATCCCCCCAGGGGGGCGAGCAATCAGCCCCAGCATTTT
TRBJ2-1 | few | TRBD2 | TRBV11-2 | CASSLRRTGTSGRVSYNEQFF | TGTGCCAGCAGCTTACGACGGACCGGGACTAGCGGGAGGGTCTCCTACAATGAGCAGTTCTTC
TRBJ2-2 | . | TRBD1 | TRBV4-1 | CASSQEAQGARTGELFF | TGCGCCAGCAGCCAAGAGGCACAGGGGGCTAGGACCGGGGAGCTGTTTTTT
TRBJ1-5 | . | . | TRBV7-2 | CASSFRGYSNQPQHF | TGTGCCAGCAGCTTCCGGGGTTATAGCAATCAGCCCCAGCATTTT
TRBJ2-7 | . | . | TRBV10-3 | CAISESRGDGTEQYF | TGTGCCATCAGTGAGTCGAGGGGGGACGGGACAGAGCAGTACTTC
TRBJ2-1 | . | . | TRBV7-6 | CASSEAQGNPYNEQFF | TGTGCCAGCAGCGAAGCACAGGGTAACCCCTACAATGAGCAGTTCTTC
TRBJ1-2 | . | TRBD1 | TRBV20-1 | CSALDRVSITGYTF | TGCAGTGCGCTCGACAGGGTTTCGATTACAGGCTACACCTTC
TRBJ2-1 | . | TRBD1 | TRBV7-9 | CASSAAGTGRQGEQFF | TGTGCCAGCAGCGCAGCCGGGACAGGGAGGCAGGGTGAGCAGTTCTTC
TRBJ2-1 | few | TRBD2 | TRBV5-1 | CASSRDSGRMDNEQFF | TGCGCCAGCAGCAGAGATAGCGGGAGAATGGATAATGAGCAGTTCTTC
TRBJ2-1 | few | . | TRBV24-1 | CATSAQGTSPNEQFF | TGTGCCACCAGTGCACAGGGGACTTCCCCCAATGAGCAGTTCTTC
TRBJ1-5 | . | . | TRBV10-3 | CAISEGTQINQPQHF | TGTGCCATCAGTGAGGGGACACAGATAAATCAGCCCCAGCATTTT
TRBJ2-1 | . | TRBD2 | TRBV5-1 | CASSSGTSGSHNEQFF | TGCGCCAGCAGCTCGGGGACTAGCGGGAGCCACAATGAGCAGTTCTTC
TRBJ1-2 | few | . | TRBV20-1 | CSATGGAGYGYTF | TGCAGTGCTACCGGGGGCGCTGGCTATGGCTACACCTTC
TRBJ2-7 | . | . | TRBV27 | CASSKRWSGYEQYF | TGTGCCAGCAGCAAGAGGTGGAGCGGGTACGAGCAGTACTTC
TRBJ2-1 | . | TRBD2 | TRBV20-1 | CSARDRASGKIEQFF | TGCAGTGCTAGAGATCGAGCTAGCGGGAAGATTGAGCAGTTCTTC
TRBJ2-2 | few | . | TRBV20-1 | CSARWTGTGELFF | TGCAGTGCTAGATGGACTGGGACCGGGGAGCTGTTTTTT
TRBJ2-7 | few | . | TRBV5-1 | CASSLGRPGSYEQYF | TGCGCCAGCAGCTTGGGACGCCCCGGCTCCTACGAGCAGTACTTC
TRBJ1-4 | . | . | TRBV9 | CASSSDGTRNEKLFF | TGTGCCAGCAGCTCCGACGGGACCCGAAATGAAAAACTGTTTTTT
TRBJ1-5 | . | . | TRBV10-3 | CAISDTGVTQPQHF | TGTGCCATCAGTGACACGGGAGTTACTCAGCCCCAGCATTTT
TRBJ2-3 | few | . | TRBV7-9 | CASTLGGTDTQYF | TGTGCCAGCACCTTGGGGGGCACAGATACGCAGTATTTT
TRBJ1-1 | few | . | TRBV7-9 | CASSEGGPMNTEAFF | TGTGCCAGCAGCGAGGGGGGACCGATGAACACTGAAGCTTTCTTT
TRBJ2-1 | few | TRBD1 | TRBV5-1 | CASSLVGQGGTSEQFF | TGCGCCAGCAGCTTGGTCGGACAGGGGGGAACGAGTGAGCAGTTCTTC
TRBJ2-6 | . | . | TRBV5-4 | CASSPTPAGANVLTF | TGTGCCAGCAGCCCGACTCCTGCTGGGGCCAACGTCCTGACTTTC
TRBJ2-1 | few | TRBD2 | TRBV27 | CASTSGRAYEQFF | TGTGCCAGTACTAGCGGGAGGGCGTATGAGCAGTTCTTC
TRBJ2-5 | . | . | TRBV3-1 | CASYGAAEETQYF | TGTGCCAGCTATGGAGCGGCGGAAGAGACCCAGTACTTC
TRBJ2-5 | few | TRBD2 | TRBV7-2 | CASSKGLRQETQYF | TGTGCCAGCAGTAAGGGACTACGGCAAGAGACCCAGTACTTC
TRBJ1-4 | once | . | TRBV12-3/TRBV12-4 | CASSFFGGDPGKLFF | TGTGCCAGCAGTTTTTTCGGGGGGGACCCGGGGAAACTGTTTTTT
TRBJ2-7 | once | . | TRBV6-2/TRBV6-3 | CASRQGIYEQYF | TGTGCCAGCAGGCAGGGAATCTACGAGCAGTACTTC
TRBJ2-1 | once | . | TRBV10-3 | CAISASASQLGSYNEQFF | TGTGCCATCAGTGCATCAGCTAGCCAGTTGGGGTCCTACAATGAGCAGTTCTTC
TRBJ2-1 | few | . | TRBV4-1 | CASRGNNEQFF | TGCGCCAGCAGAGGAAACAATGAGCAGTTCTTC
TRBJ2-7 | . | . | TRBV12-3/TRBV12-4 | CASRTQGSNEQYF | TGTGCCAGCAGGACCCAGGGATCGAACGAGCAGTACTTC
TRBJ1-2 | few | TRBD1 | TRBV20-1 | CSARGLTGETYGYTF | TGCAGTGCTAGAGGCCTCACAGGGGAAACATATGGCTACACCTTC
TRBJ2-7 | . | . | TRBV29-1 | CSVGRREGRQYF | TGCAGCGTTGGACGGCGGGAAGGGAGGCAGTACTTC
TRBJ2-5 | . | TRBD2 | TRBV6-2/TRBV6-3 | CASSYASGQETQYF | TGTGCCAGCAGTTATGCTAGCGGGCAAGAGACCCAGTACTTC
TRBJ2-1 | few | TRBD2 | TRBV5-1 | CASSLGTSGRALFNEQFF | TGCGCCAGCAGCCTAGGGACTAGCGGGAGGGCCCTCTTCAATGAGCAGTTCTTC
TRBJ2-1 | . | . | TRBV29-1 | CSVPGTLPYNEQFF | TGCAGCGTTCCCGGGACACTTCCCTACAATGAGCAGTTCTTC
TRBJ2-7 | . | TRBD2 | TRBV28 | CASSRQGLAGGKYF | TGTGCCAGCAGTCGACAGGGACTAGCGGGAGGGAAGTACTTC
TRBJ1-4 | . | TRBD1 | TRBV4-2 | CASSQEGMGRGTANEKLFF | TGTGCCAGCAGCCAAGAGGGAATGGGCAGGGGGACGGCTAATGAAAAACTGTTTTTT
TRBJ1-4 | . | . | TRBV30 | CAWSGQFEKLFF | TGTGCCTGGAGCGGCCAGTTTGAAAAACTGTTTTTT